This is a list of T cell receptor beta chains from one sample in a study of cytomegalovirus exposure and HLA in healthy donors. Clones were sequenced by immunoSEQ multiplex PCR, and TCRdb holds only the in-frame ones, with some missing. The table shows about 150,000 clones, with roughly 80% occurring only once. The sample consisted of PBMCs. Receptors originate from a man aged 35 to 55 in good health and CMV-seronegative. Each CDR3 is given with its conserved first and last residue. The D gene is left open where the match is weak. Rows may omit the clone size; those that give it use once, few, many or a size class.

D gene: NA
clone size: NA
J gene: TRBJ1-1
V gene: TRBV5-4
CDR3 protein: CASQPESQGSLAFF
CDR3 DNA: TGTGCCAGCCAACCTGAAAGTCAGGGGTCTTTAGCTTTCTTT

D gene: NA
clone size: NA
J gene: TRBJ2-2
V gene: TRBV21-1
CDR3 protein: CASSDRDRGDTGELFF
CDR3 DNA: TGTGCCAGCAGCGACCGGGACAGGGGAGATACCGGGGAGCTGTTTTTT

D gene: TRBD1
clone size: NA
J gene: TRBJ2-2
V gene: TRBV19
CDR3 protein: CASSWDRDREVDTGELFF
CDR3 DNA: TGTGCCAGTAGCTGGGACAGGGACCGCGAGGTCGACACCGGGGAGCTGTTTTTT

D gene: NA
clone size: NA
J gene: TRBJ2-1
V gene: TRBV5-6
CDR3 protein: CASSLAWAHEQFF
CDR3 DNA: TGTGCCAGCAGCTTAGCTTGGGCTCATGAGCAGTTCTTC

D gene: TRBD2
clone size: NA
J gene: TRBJ2-3
V gene: TRBV29-1
CDR3 protein: CSVDRGQGLAGAPDTQYF
CDR3 DNA: TGCAGCGTTGACCGGGGACAGGGACTAGCGGGAGCGCCAGATACGCAGTATTTT

D gene: NA
clone size: NA
J gene: TRBJ1-2
V gene: TRBV10-3
CDR3 protein: CAISDPGNLMEGYTF
CDR3 DNA: TGTGCCATCAGTGACCCAGGGAATCTCATGGAGGGCTACACCTTC

D gene: NA
clone size: NA
J gene: TRBJ2-5
V gene: TRBV7-2
CDR3 protein: CASSLQETQYF
CDR3 DNA: TGTGCCAGCAGCCTCCAAGAGACCCAGTACTTC

D gene: TRBD1
clone size: NA
J gene: TRBJ1-1
V gene: TRBV18
CDR3 protein: CASSPGQGGYTEAFF
CDR3 DNA: TGTGCCAGCTCACCGGGACAGGGGGGATACACTGAAGCTTTCTTT

D gene: TRBD2
clone size: NA
J gene: TRBJ2-7
V gene: TRBV5-6
CDR3 protein: CASSSRTSGNGYEQYF
CDR3 DNA: TGTGCCAGCAGCTCCCGGACTAGCGGGAACGGCTACGAGCAGTACTTC

D gene: TRBD1
clone size: NA
J gene: TRBJ2-3
V gene: TRBV2
CDR3 protein: CASSYRGKADTQYF
CDR3 DNA: TGTGCCAGCAGTTACAGGGGGAAGGCAGATACGCAGTATTTT

D gene: TRBD1
clone size: NA
J gene: TRBJ1-1
V gene: TRBV10-3
CDR3 protein: CAIHRGSTEAFF
CDR3 DNA: TGTGCCATCCACAGGGGGAGCACTGAAGCTTTCTTT

D gene: NA
clone size: NA
J gene: TRBJ2-7
V gene: TRBV6-5
CDR3 protein: CASSPQGGEQYF
CDR3 DNA: TGTGCCAGCAGTCCACAGGGTGGCGAGCAGTACTTC

D gene: TRBD2
clone size: NA
J gene: TRBJ2-5
V gene: TRBV7-2
CDR3 protein: CASSRQRGEETQYF
CDR3 DNA: TGTGCCAGCAGCCGTCAGCGGGGGGAAGAGACCCAGTACTTC

D gene: NA
clone size: NA
J gene: TRBJ1-1
V gene: TRBV21-1
CDR3 protein: CASSKGGGAEAFF
CDR3 DNA: TGTGCCAGCAGCAAAGGAGGGGGAGCTGAAGCTTTCTTT

D gene: NA
clone size: few
J gene: TRBJ2-2
V gene: TRBV5-6
CDR3 protein: CASSLANGRGNTGELFF
CDR3 DNA: TGTGCCAGCAGCTTGGCCAATGGCAGGGGGAACACCGGGGAGCTGTTTTTT

D gene: NA
clone size: NA
J gene: TRBJ1-1
V gene: TRBV5-1
CDR3 protein: CASSLVPGDTEAFF
CDR3 DNA: TGCGCCAGCAGCTTGGTCCCGGGTGACACTGAAGCTTTCTTT

D gene: NA
clone size: NA
J gene: TRBJ2-7
V gene: TRBV18
CDR3 protein: CASSTTGYEQYF
CDR3 DNA: TGTGCCAGCTCAACGACAGGCTACGAGCAGTACTTC

D gene: NA
clone size: NA
J gene: TRBJ2-1
V gene: TRBV11-3
CDR3 protein: CASSSRTEGLNEQFF
CDR3 DNA: TGTGCCAGCAGCTCCCGGACGGAGGGCCTAAATGAGCAGTTCTTC

D gene: NA
clone size: NA
J gene: TRBJ1-1
V gene: TRBV5-6
CDR3 protein: CASRAGTEAFF
CDR3 DNA: TGTGCCAGCAGAGCAGGCACTGAAGCTTTCTTT

D gene: TRBD2
clone size: few
J gene: TRBJ2-7
V gene: TRBV11-3
CDR3 protein: CASSPGLAGGPYYEQYF
CDR3 DNA: TGTGCCAGCAGCCCGGGACTAGCGGGAGGGCCGTACTACGAGCAGTACTTC

D gene: NA
clone size: NA
J gene: TRBJ1-2
V gene: TRBV18
CDR3 protein: CASSSTGDDYGYTF
CDR3 DNA: TGTGCCAGCTCGTCAACCGGGGATGACTATGGCTACACCTTC

D gene: TRBD2
clone size: NA
J gene: TRBJ2-7
V gene: TRBV4-3
CDR3 protein: CASSQDGTSGSSYEQYF
CDR3 DNA: TGCGCCAGCAGCCAAGATGGAACTAGCGGTAGCTCCTACGAGCAGTACTTC

D gene: NA
clone size: NA
J gene: TRBJ2-7
V gene: TRBV7-2
CDR3 protein: CASSNGPGSNEQYF
CDR3 DNA: TGTGCCAGCAGCAACGGGCCAGGGTCCAACGAGCAGTACTTC

D gene: TRBD1
clone size: NA
J gene: TRBJ2-5
V gene: TRBV28
CDR3 protein: CASSSQGARRNQETQYF
CDR3 DNA: TGTGCCAGCAGTTCACAGGGGGCGAGGCGGAACCAAGAGACCCAGTACTTC

D gene: NA
clone size: NA
J gene: TRBJ2-5
V gene: TRBV7-9
CDR3 protein: CASSPDSFQETQYF
CDR3 DNA: TGTGCCAGCAGCCCGGACAGTTTTCAAGAGACCCAGTACTTC

D gene: TRBD2
clone size: NA
J gene: TRBJ2-1
V gene: TRBV10-2
CDR3 protein: CASSDQAGGKFF
CDR3 DNA: TGCGCCAGCAGTGACCAAGCGGGGGGCAAGTTCTTC

D gene: NA
clone size: NA
J gene: TRBJ2-5
V gene: TRBV6-5
CDR3 protein: CASSSQAPSETQYF
CDR3 DNA: TGTGCCAGCAGTTCCCAGGCCCCTTCGGAGACCCAGTACTTC